This T cell receptor beta chain derives from a study of cytomegalovirus exposure and HLA in healthy donors. Study-level background: Approximately 180 million T cells yielded about 120 million unique TCR beta sequences, as an earlier analysis found. Study outcomes and limitations: In vitro confirmation showed three CMV-associated chains to be CMV antigen specific. Rarity marked most TCR sequences, yet some public TCRs occurred in many donors.

PCR involved 60 Vbeta and 13 Jbeta primers. TCRdb keeps only in-frame clones here, not all; method: immunoSEQ multiplex PCR. This sample carries 90,000 to 150,000 clones, approximately 80% of them seen once, and the ten largest clones take under 3.5%. A remark on this clone: Its antigen is unknown.

The CDR3 length is 15 residues. Germline V gene sequence: CDR1 SGHVS, CDR2 FQNEAQ. V was pared by 1 base and J by 4 bases, with 4 bases of the junction left unmatched. The sequenced sample consisted of PBMCs. This chain uses TRBV7-8 with TRBJ2-5; 9 bases match TRBD2. This receptor was identified in a female donor in good health and CMV-seronegative. This chain's CDR3 is CASSLGLAGVETQYF. The CDR3 nucleotides read TGTGCCAGCAGCTTAGGGTTAGCGGGGGTAGAGACCCAGTACTTC. Full variable domain (rest looked up from reference TRBV7-8 and TRBJ2-5): GAGVSQSPRYKVAKRGQDVALRCDPISGHVSLFWYQQALGQGPEFLTYFQNEAQLDKSGLPSDRFFAERPEGSVSTLKIQRTQQEDSAVYLCASSLGLAGVETQYFGPGTRLLVL.